Following are 29 T cell receptor beta chains from one sample sequenced in a study of cytomegalovirus exposure and HLA in healthy donors. Vbeta (60) and Jbeta (13) primers were used in the PCR. Method: immunoSEQ multiplex PCR; TCRdb's copy keeps in-frame clones and lacks some. Of about 160,000 clones detected, over 75% appear once; the ten largest clones hold over 0.95%. Input material: PBMCs. Receptor source: a woman between 45 and 65 years old in good health and CMV-seropositive.

The chain uses TRBV7-9 and TRBJ2-3; 7 bases are a match to TRBD2. The germline V gene encodes CDR1 SEHNR and CDR2 FQNEAQ (reference sequence). V shed 10 bases and J 4 bases; nucleotides not matched to a gene: 11. The CDR3 loop spans 14 amino acids. CDR3 protein: CATKAGWDADTQYF. The CDR3 DNA reads as TGTGCCACGAAAGCGGGGTGGGACGCAGATACGCAGTATTTT.

The V call is TRBV6-6, the J call TRBJ1-5; D call uncertain. The CDR3 is 12 residues long. Trimming removed 6 bases at V and 11 bases at J, with 14 bases between. Germline assignment: CDR1 MNHNY and CDR2 SVGAGI (reference sequence). The CDR3 DNA reads as TGTGCCAGCAGAGGCGCCCAAGGAGCCCAGCATTTT. This codes for CASRGAQGAQHF.

The rearrangement joins TRBV30 to TRBJ1-6; no definite D call. Germline V gene data show CDR1 as GTSNPN and CDR2 as SVGIG (reference sequence). This CDR3 has 13 amino acids. V was cut by 1 base and J by 7 bases, with 8 bases left in between. CDR3 sequence reads: CAWSGGTNSPLHF. Written as DNA, the CDR3 is TGTGCCTGGAGTGGCGGCACCAATTCACCCCTCCACTTT. Based on the CDR3 plus reference TRBV30 and TRBJ1-6, the full variable domain is SQTIHQWPATLVQPVGSPLSLECTVEGTSNPNLYWYRQAAGRGLQLLFYSVGIGQISSEVPQNLSASRPQDRQFILSSKKLLLSDSGFYLCAWSGGTNSPLHFGNGTRLTVT.

This chain uses TRBV27 with TRBJ2-5; TRBD2 agrees at 13 bases. There are 16 residues in the CDR3. Germline trimming cut 6 bases from V and 1 base from J; bases unmatched to any gene: 5. From germline, CDR1 is MNHEY and CDR2 SMNVEV (reference sequence). The CDR3 region is CASRKGLAGVQETQYF. The CDR3 nucleotides read TGTGCCAGCAGAAAAGGACTAGCGGGGGTCCAAGAGACCCAGTACTTC.

The chain couples TRBV7-9 to TRBJ1-4, with 10 bases identical to TRBD1. The J segment lost 7 bases and the V segment lost 4 bases, leaving 3 bases of the junction unmatched. Germline V gives CDR1 SEHNR, CDR2 FQNEAQ (reference sequence). The CDR3 runs to 14 residues. CDR3: CASSSGTGVEKLFF. The DNA of the CDR3 is TGTGCCAGCAGCTCCGGGACAGGGGTTGAAAAACTGTTTTTT.

CDR3 loop: CASSQVAGGGNEQFF. CDR3 nucleotide sequence: TGTGCCAGCAGCCAAGTGGCGGGAGGGGGCAATGAGCAGTTCTTC. J is TRBJ2-1 and V is TRBV14; 9 bases are a match to TRBD2. Per the germline V gene, CDR1 is SGHDN and CDR2 is FVKESK. V lost 1 base to trimming and J lost 6 bases; unmatched junction nucleotides: 4. The CDR3 length is 15 residues.

The gene calls are TRBV7-9 and TRBJ2-2, with a weak D call TRBD1 (6 bases). This CDR3 region has 15 residues. Trimming left V 4 bases short and J 1 base short, with 10 bases between. CDR1 is SEHNR and CDR2 is FQNEAQ in the germline V gene (reference sequence). The CDR3: CASSSTGRNTGELFF. Written as DNA, the CDR3 is TGTGCCAGCAGCTCCACAGGGCGGAACACCGGGGAGCTGTTTTTT.

The CDR3 region has the DNA TGTGCCAGTAGTCAAGGACAGAATTGGGAGACCCAGTACTTC. It specifies CASSQGQNWETQYF. The chain links TRBV19 to TRBJ2-5, with a tentative D call TRBD1 (6 bases). CDR3 size: 14 residues. The germline gives CDR1 LNHDA, CDR2 SQIVND (reference sequence). With 5 bases removed from V and 5 bases from J, the gap between germline ends came to 15 bases.

The rearrangement links TRBV6-1 to TRBJ2-7; 9 bases are a match to TRBD2. Unmatched junction bases numbered 5, after V lost 2 bases and J lost 3 bases. This CDR3 has 15 amino acids. The V gene's germline CDR1 is MNHNS and CDR2 SASEGT. The CDR3 nucleotides are TGTGCCAGCAGTGAAAGGATAGCGGGAGACTACGAGCAGTACTTC. Its translation is CASSERIAGDYEQYF.

The J gene is TRBJ2-5, the V gene TRBV10-2; D may be TRBD2 (7 bases). The length of the CDR3 is 18 residues. Trimming took 1 base from V and 5 from J, leaving 23 bases between them. CDR1 and CDR2 (germline): WSHSY, SAAADI. CDR3 nucleotide sequence: TGCGCCAGCAGTGAGTTGTTGTCGTTAGGGGGGGTGATGGAGACCCAGTACTTC. Translated: CASSELLSLGGVMETQYF.

V and J are TRBV6-4 and TRBJ1-1, with 7 bases matching TRBD1. With V trimmed by 3 bases and J by 4 bases, 2 bases remained unmatched. Germline values: CDR1 MRHNA, CDR2 SNTAGT. The CDR3 covers 13 residues. The CDR3 DNA sequence: TGTGCCAGCAGTGAGGCAGGGGGCACTGAAGCTTTCTTT. Its translation is CASSEAGGTEAFF.

The chain uses TRBV5-6 and TRBJ2-1; weak D call: TRBD2 (5 bases). Trimming removed 3 bases at V and 4 bases at J, with 11 bases between. The CDR3 sequence is 14 residues long. Germline V gene data show CDR1 as SGHDT and CDR2 as YYEEEE. In DNA, the CDR3 is TGTGCCAGCAGCTCGCCTCCGGGGTACAATGAGCAGTTCTTC. Protein sequence: CASSSPPGYNEQFF. The full variable domain, completed using reference TRBV5-6 and TRBJ2-1, is DAGVTQSPTHLIKTRGQQVTLRCSPKSGHDTVSWYQQALGQGPQFIFQYYEEEERQRGNFPDRFSGHQFPNYSSELNVNALLLGDSALYLCASSSPPGYNEQFFGPGTRLTVL.

This sequence joins TRBV5-6 and TRBJ2-7; 7 bases match TRBD2. The V segment lost 4 bases and the J segment 4 bases; nucleotides outside the gene matches: 2. The CDR3 runs 12 residues. Germline V gene data show CDR1 as SGHDT and CDR2 as YYEEEE. The CDR3 DNA is TGTGCCAGCAGCGGGGAGGGGTACGAGCAGTACTTC. This gives the protein CASSGEGYEQYF.

This clone was detected only a few times. The CDR3 loop reads CASSQDRSGTYNEQFF. CDR3 coding DNA: TGCGCCAGCAGCCAAGATAGGAGCGGGACCTACAATGAGCAGTTCTTC. The chain links TRBV4-1 to TRBJ2-1; 7 bases line up with TRBD2. The CDR3 spans 16 residues. Per germline, CDR1 MGHRA and CDR2 YSYEKL. J was trimmed by 2 bases and V by 0 bases; bases with no gene match: 4.

J is TRBJ2-4 and V is TRBV11-2; 10 positions agree with TRBD2. Unmatched junction bases numbered 7, after V lost 0 bases and J lost 5 bases. CDR1 is SGHAT, CDR2 FQNNGV, per germline. The CDR3 length is 17 residues. This CDR3 is CASSLDAPSGSQNIQYF. The DNA for the CDR3 is TGTGCCAGCAGCTTAGATGCCCCTAGCGGGAGCCAAAACATTCAGTACTTC.

The chain is built from TRBV28 and TRBJ2-5; D not certain. With the DNA end fitting TRBJ2-7 better, the J assignment may be wrong. Germline assignment: CDR1 MDHEN and CDR2 SYDVKM. The CDR3 has 14 amino acids. For the CDR3, the DNA is TGTGCCAGCAGTTTATATATGAAGTCCTACGAGCAGTACTTC. This encodes CASSLYMKSYEQYF.

The genes are TRBV19 and TRBJ2-1, with 11 bases identical to TRBD2. This CDR3 has 17 residues. The germline V gene has CDR1 LNHDA and CDR2 SQIVND (reference sequence). V lost 6 bases to trimming and J lost 7 bases; unmatched junction nucleotides: 14. The CDR3 bases are TGTGCCAGTAGCTCAAGAGGGGGAACTAGCGGGAGAAATGAGCAGTTCTTC. Its translation: CASSSRGGTSGRNEQFF.

The chain combines TRBV19 with TRBJ1-6; D call uncertain. V was clipped by 8 bases and J by 0 bases, with 8 bases between them. Germline-derived CDR1 and CDR2 are LNHDA and SQIVND (reference sequence). This CDR3 region has 14 residues. CDR3 DNA: TGTGCCAGTTCCACCGGCTCCTATAATTCACCCCTCCACTTT. This encodes CASSTGSYNSPLHF.

The rearrangement links TRBV4-1 to TRBJ2-7; the D gene is possibly TRBD2 (5 bases). Per germline, CDR1 MGHRA and CDR2 YSYEKL. The V gene lost 0 bases and the J gene lost 2 bases, with 14 bases spanning the gap. The CDR3 is 16 amino acids. CDR3 in amino acids: CASSQEEVYATYEQYF. CDR3 nucleotides: TGCGCCAGCAGCCAAGAGGAGGTCTATGCCACCTACGAGCAGTACTTC.

This rearrangement joins TRBV7-9 to TRBJ1-2; no clear D. CDR3 length equals 16 residues. Per the germline V gene, CDR1 is SEHNR and CDR2 is FQNEAQ (reference sequence). Trimming pared 1 base from V and 2 bases from J, leaving 14 bases between. The DNA of the CDR3 is TGTGCCAGCAGCTTAGACGGTGCGTACGCCAACTATGGCTACACCTTC. Translating gives CASSLDGAYANYGYTF.

This rearrangement joins TRBV19 to TRBJ1-5; no reliable D call. Looked up from germline, CDR1 is LNHDA and CDR2 is SQIVND (reference sequence). Trimming pared 3 bases from V and 11 bases from J, leaving 11 bases between. The CDR3 loop spans 12 amino acids. CDR3 loop: CASSIGAKAQHF. The CDR3 nucleotides read TGTGCCAGTAGTATTGGAGCTAAAGCCCAGCATTTT.

This rearrangement joins TRBV6-1 to TRBJ1-2; possible D gene TRBD1, 5 bases. Germline lookup yields CDR1 MNHNS and CDR2 SASEGT. The V end lost 0 bases, the J end lost 2 bases, and 7 bases lay between the germline ends. CDR3 length: 14 residues. The CDR3 sequence is CASSEANRNYGYTF. The DNA of the CDR3 is TGTGCCAGCAGTGAAGCGAACAGGAACTATGGCTACACCTTC.

This sequence joins TRBV5-1 and TRBJ2-5; D ambiguous. Trimming cost V 1 base and J 0 bases, with 13 bases left between them. CDR3 length: 16 residues. Germline CDR1 and CDR2: SGHRS and YFSETQ. The CDR3 bases are TGCGCCAGCAGCTTGCTGGGCCCTCCCAACCAAGAGACCCAGTACTTC. The encoded protein is CASSLLGPPNQETQYF.

The chain links TRBV7-2 to TRBJ1-1; 8 bases match TRBD1. The CDR3 has 14 residues. The V segment lost 2 bases and the J segment 8 bases; nucleotides outside the gene matches: 7. Germline CDR1 and CDR2: SGHTA and FQGNSA. The CDR3 sequence is CASSLQGASGEAFF. DNA for the CDR3: TGTGCCAGCAGCTTACAGGGGGCCTCTGGGGAAGCTTTCTTT.

The chain employs TRBV19 and TRBJ1-4, with 8 bases fitting TRBD1. The CDR3 consists of 15 residues. V lost 4 bases to trimming and J lost 4 bases; unmatched junction nucleotides: 5. Germline values: CDR1 LNHDA, CDR2 SQIVND (reference sequence). CDR3 bases: TGTGCCAGTAGTACCCGACAGGGGATTAATGAAAAACTGTTTTTT. Translating gives CASSTRQGINEKLFF.

The chain links TRBV14 to TRBJ1-1, with D perhaps matching TRBD1 (5 bases). This CDR3 is 16 amino acids long. Germline assignment: CDR1 SGHDN and CDR2 FVKESK. Trimming took off 0 bases at V and 1 base at J, with 12 bases between the two ends. Here the CDR3 reads CASSQDSQGTNTEAFF. CDR3 coding DNA: TGTGCCAGCAGCCAAGATAGCCAGGGAACGAACACTGAAGCTTTCTTT.

This clone appeared a single time. The chain uses TRBV6-6 and TRBJ2-1, with a tentative D call TRBD1 (6 bases). Germline CDR1 and CDR2: MNHNY and SVGAGI (reference sequence). Trimming stripped 6 bases from V and 11 bases from J, with 8 bases between. The CDR3 runs 10 residues. CDR3 coding DNA: TGTGCCAGCAGGGACAGCCAGCAGTTCTTC. Translation gives CASRDSQQFF.

The chain links TRBV27 to TRBJ2-1; 8 nucleotides match TRBD2. Trimming removed 3 bases from V and 7 bases from J; junction bases left unmatched: 8. The CDR3 runs to 15 residues. CDR1 and CDR2 from the germline V gene are MNHEY and SMNVEV (reference sequence). The CDR3 loop reads CASSFEREFDNEQFF. CDR3 nucleotide sequence: TGTGCCAGCAGTTTCGAGCGGGAGTTTGATAATGAGCAGTTCTTC.

The genes are TRBV11-2 and TRBJ1-1, with 9 bases matching TRBD1. CDR3 size: 14 residues. Germline V gene sequence: CDR1 SGHAT, CDR2 FQNNGV. The junction had 5 bases not matched to a gene; V was cut back by 4 bases and J by 5 bases. The CDR3 protein is CASSWGTGQTEAFF. For the CDR3, the DNA is TGTGCCAGCAGCTGGGGGACAGGGCAAACTGAAGCTTTCTTT.